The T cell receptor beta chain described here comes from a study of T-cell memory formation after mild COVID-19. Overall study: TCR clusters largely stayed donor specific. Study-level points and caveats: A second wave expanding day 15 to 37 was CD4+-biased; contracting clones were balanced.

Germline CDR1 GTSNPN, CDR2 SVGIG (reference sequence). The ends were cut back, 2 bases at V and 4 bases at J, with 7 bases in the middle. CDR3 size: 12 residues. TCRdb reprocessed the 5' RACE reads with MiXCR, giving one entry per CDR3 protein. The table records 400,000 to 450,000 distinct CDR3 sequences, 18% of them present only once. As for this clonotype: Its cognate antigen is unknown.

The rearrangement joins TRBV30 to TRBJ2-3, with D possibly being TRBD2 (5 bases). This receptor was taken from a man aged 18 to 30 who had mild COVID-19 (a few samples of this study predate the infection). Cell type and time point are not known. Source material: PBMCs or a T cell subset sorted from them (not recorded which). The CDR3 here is CAWSPGSDTQYF. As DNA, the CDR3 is TGTGCCTGGAGTCCGGGGTCAGATACGCAGTATTTT. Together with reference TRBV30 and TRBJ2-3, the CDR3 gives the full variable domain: SQTIHQWPATLVQPVGSPLSLECTVEGTSNPNLYWYRQAAGRGLQLLFYSVGIGQISSEVPQNLSASRPQDRQFILSSKKLLLSDSGFYLCAWSPGSDTQYFGPGTRLTVL.